These 21 T cell receptor beta chains were sequenced from one sample in a study of CD8+CD57+ T cells in acquired aplastic anemia. CDR3 and TCR beta VDJ profiling relied on a genomic DNA template. MiXCR was run by TCRdb on the reads, yielding one entry per CDR3 protein. The table shows roughly 130,000 distinct CDR3 sequences, with around 50% occurring only once. The material sequenced was sorted CD4+, CD8+, or CD8+CD57+ T cells (not recorded which) from PBMCs. These receptor sequences come from a human donor in good health, serving as a control.

V gene TRBV7-2 combines with J gene TRBJ1-1; D is undetermined. V was shortened by 6 bases and J by 1 base, with 9 bases between the two germline ends. Germline V lookup: CDR1 SGHTA, CDR2 FQGNSA. The CDR3 has 13 amino acids. CDR3 sequence reads: CASRRTENTEAFF. CDR3 DNA sequence: TGTGCCAGCAGAAGGACGGAGAACACTGAAGCTTTCTTT.

There are many counts of this clonotype. V gene TRBV20-1 combines with J gene TRBJ1-4; tentative D call: TRBD1 (5 bases). Germline V gene data show CDR1 as DFQATT and CDR2 as SNEGSKA (reference sequence). The length of the CDR3 is 14 residues. V gave up 3 bases and J gave up 7 bases, with 15 bases separating them. CDR3: CSARKGTGSEKLFF. The CDR3 DNA sequence: TGCAGTGCTAGGAAGGGGACCGGAAGTGAAAAACTGTTTTTT.

This clonotype was recorded only once. The J gene is TRBJ1-2, the V gene TRBV19; D is perhaps TRBD1 (6 bases). The CDR3 sequence is 15 residues long. Trimming removed 8 bases at V and 0 bases at J, with 16 bases between. Germline lookup yields CDR1 LNHDA and CDR2 SQIVND (reference sequence). In DNA form, the CDR3 reads TGTGCCAGTTGGGACACCCAGCATGCTAACTATGGCTACACCTTC. This sequence encodes CASWDTQHANYGYTF. The entire variable domain, with the rest obtained from reference TRBV19 and TRBJ1-2, is as follows: DGGITQSPKYLFRKEGQNVTLSCEQNLNHDAMYWYRQDPGQGLRLIYYSQIVNDFQKGDIAEGYSVSREKKESFPLTVTSAQKNPTAFYLCASWDTQHANYGYTFGSGTRLTVV.

This clonotype was detected a few times. This sequence joins TRBV2 and TRBJ1-5; D is unclear. This CDR3 spans 14 amino acids. V was shortened by 5 bases and J by 0 bases, with 8 bases between the two germline ends. Germline V gives CDR1 SNHLY, CDR2 FYNNEI. DNA of the CDR3: TGTGCCAGCAGTTTATCGGATAGCAATCAGCCCCAGCATTTT. This codes for CASSLSDSNQPQHF. Together with reference TRBV2 and TRBJ1-5, the CDR3 gives the full variable domain: EPEVTQTPSHQVTQMGQEVILRCVPISNHLYFYWYRQILGQKVEFLVSFYNNEISEKSEIFDDQFSVERPDGSNFTLKIRSTKLEDSAMYFCASSLSDSNQPQHFGDGTRLSIL.

This clonotype was seen a few times. The chain links TRBV20-1 to TRBJ2-7; the D gene could be TRBD1 or TRBD2 (5 bases each). This CDR3 is built from 15 residues. Looked up from germline, CDR1 is DFQATT and CDR2 is SNEGSKA (reference sequence). V shed 0 bases and J shed 3 bases, with 15 bases lying between them. CDR3 DNA: TGCAGTGCTAGAGATCTTGGGGGAGTAGGCTACGAGCAGTACTTC. It translates to CSARDLGGVGYEQYF.

This clonotype showed up many times. The chain joins TRBV4-3 to TRBJ2-5; TRBD2 matches at 7 bases. The V gene end was trimmed by 2 bases and the J gene end by 9 bases; junction bases not matched to a gene: 6. The CDR3 contains 13 residues. Germline values: CDR1 LGHNA, CDR2 YSLEER. CDR3 coding DNA: TGCGCCAGCAGCCAATTTCTTCGGGAGGCCCAGTACTTC. Its protein product is CASSQFLREAQYF.

This clonotype was picked up a small number of times. The chain is built from TRBV29-1 and TRBJ1-1; TRBD1 aligns across 9 bases. Looked up from germline, CDR1 is SQVTM and CDR2 is ANQGSEA. This CDR3 is 12 amino acids long. Trimming removed 6 bases from V and 4 bases from J; junction bases left unmatched: 3. CDR3 sequence (DNA): TGCAGCGTGAGGGGACAGGGCACTGAAGCTTTCTTT. Protein: CSVRGQGTEAFF.

This clonotype appeared a few times. The chain links TRBV24-1 to TRBJ2-5; a possible D gene is TRBD2 (7 bases). This CDR3 spans 16 amino acids. CDR1 and CDR2 (germline): KGHDR, SFDVKD. V was shortened by 7 bases and J by 3 bases, with 20 bases between the two germline ends. CDR3 amino acids: CATRPGRGQEKETQYF. In DNA form, the CDR3 reads TGTGCCACCAGACCGGGGAGGGGACAAGAAAAAGAGACCCAGTACTTC.

A single count supports this clonotype. The CDR3 loop reads CSARDPAGYTF. The DNA of the CDR3 is TGCAGTGCTAGAGACCCAGCTGGCTACACCTTC. The chain recombines TRBV20-1 with TRBJ1-2; D uncertain. Germline V lookup: CDR1 DFQATT, CDR2 SNEGSKA (reference sequence). CDR3 size: 11 residues. V lost 0 bases and J 7 bases, leaving 6 bases between the germline ends.

In this sample, this clonotype turned up many times. This chain joins TRBV20-1 and TRBJ2-2; D unclear. V shed 3 bases and J shed 2 bases, with 7 bases lying between them. This CDR3 comprises 13 residues. Looked up from germline, CDR1 is DFQATT and CDR2 is SNEGSKA (reference sequence). CDR3 in DNA: TGCAGTGCTAGTTTGAGAAACACCGGGGAGCTGTTTTTT. It encodes CSASLRNTGELFF.

About this clonotype: This sequence may be a read error, since a much larger clone differs from it by one base. The chain links TRBV2 to TRBJ1-4, with D hard to call. Germline V gene sequence: CDR1 SNHLY, CDR2 FYNNEI. The length of the CDR3 is 15 residues. DNA of the CDR3: TGTGCCAGCAGGATGGCGGCATCAACTAATGGAAAACTGTTTTTT. Translation gives CASRMAASTNGKLFF.

This clonotype was picked up many times. The chain combines TRBV6-1 with TRBJ1-2, with 10 bases fitting TRBD1. With V trimmed by 5 bases and J by 3 bases, 3 bases remained unmatched. Per germline, CDR1 MNHNS and CDR2 SASEGT. The CDR3 covers 14 residues. CDR3 DNA: TGTGCCAGCAGTCCGACAGGGGGCGACTATGGCTACACCTTC. As protein: CASSPTGGDYGYTF.

This rearrangement joins TRBV20-1 to TRBJ1-1, with D possibly being TRBD1 (5 bases). The V and J ends lost 3 bases and 1 base respectively, with 12 bases between them. The CDR3 runs to 14 residues. Per the germline V gene, CDR1 is DFQATT and CDR2 is SNEGSKA (reference sequence). This chain's CDR3 is CSARGLGRNTEAFF. CDR3 DNA sequence: TGCAGTGCTAGGGGGCTAGGTAGGAACACTGAAGCTTTCTTT.

DNA for the CDR3: TGTGCCAGCAGTTTAGGGACAGTCAATGAGCAGTTCTTC. It encodes CASSLGTVNEQFF. V gene TRBV12-3 or TRBV12-4 combines with J gene TRBJ2-1; D is possibly TRBD1 (6 bases). V lost 1 base, J lost 6 bases, and 7 bases lay in between. This CDR3 has 13 amino acids.

Only one count was recorded for this clonotype. The chain carries TRBV4-2 and TRBJ2-5; TRBD1 matches at 9 bases. The CDR3 is 15 residues long. Germline V gene data show CDR1 as LGHNA and CDR2 as YNFKEQ. The CDR3 region is CVRTLGGQGRETQYF. CDR3 in DNA: TGTGTCCGCACCCTCGGGGGACAGGGAAGGGAGACCCAGTACTTC.

This clonotype appeared many times. The rearrangement uses TRBV6-2 or TRBV6-3 and TRBJ1-6; no clear D gene. Germline values: CDR1 MNHEY, CDR2 SVGEGT. V gave up 8 bases and J gave up 7 bases, with 9 bases separating them. This CDR3 is built from 12 residues. The CDR3 is CASSIRNSPLHF. For the CDR3, the DNA is TGTGCCAGCTCGATACGGAATTCACCCCTCCACTTT.

The table lists this clonotype with a count of one. Relative to the germline gene, one junction end is altered; a read error may explain this. The rearrangement uses TRBV25-1 and TRBJ1-1, with D unclear. CDR3 length: 13 amino acids. Germline CDR1 MGHDK, CDR2 SYGVNS. The CDR3 sequence is CASNLSANSEAFF. The CDR3 DNA follows: TGTGCCAGCAATCTCTCTGCAAACAGTGAAGCTTTCTTT.

This CDR3 reads CASIRRLSGGRGDQPQHF. The CDR3 DNA reads TGTGCCAGCATTCGCAGGTTGAGTGGGGGGCGAGGGGATCAGCCCCAGCATTTT. The chain links TRBV6-1 to TRBJ1-5, with D possibly being TRBD1 (6 bases). There are 18 residues in the CDR3. V dropped 7 bases and J dropped 5 bases, with 27 bases sitting between them. Germline CDR1 and CDR2: MNHNS and SASEGT.

This clonotype was detected only once. A much larger clonotype is one base distant, so this may be a read error. The chain uses TRBV18 and TRBJ1-2; a possible D gene is TRBD1 (5 bases). The germline V gene has CDR1 KGHSH and CDR2 LQKENI. This CDR3 comprises 14 residues. CDR3 protein: CASSRGSQVDGCTF. The CDR3 nucleotides read TGTGCCAGCTCCCGGGGGTCGCAGGTTGATGGCTGCACCTTC.

This chain joins TRBV4-1 and TRBJ2-5, with D perhaps being TRBD1 or TRBD2 (5 bases each). Trimming took off 6 bases at V and 4 bases at J, with 21 bases between the two ends. The CDR3 is 16 residues long. Germline-derived CDR1 and CDR2 are MGHRA and YSYEKL. The CDR3 DNA reads TGCGCCAGCAGTTTGGGTGCAGCAGGGACGAGAGAGACCCAGTACTTC. Translation gives CASSLGAAGTRETQYF.

In nucleotides, the CDR3 is TGCAGCGAAACACAGGGCACAGATACGCAGTATTTT. This translates into CSETQGTDTQYF. The rearrangement joins TRBV29-1 to TRBJ2-3, with D tentatively TRBD1 (5 bases). The germline V gene encodes CDR1 SQVTM and CDR2 ANQGSEA. This CDR3 is 12 amino acids long. Trimming cost V 7 bases and J 1 base, with 9 bases left between them.